What follows describes a single T cell receptor (beta chain). It was CD45RO-negative cells, positively selected for CCR7, that made up naive CD8 cells, with terminally differentiated effector memory CD45RA+ cells excluded. Free of recent acute infections or vaccinations, the donors were healthy HIV-negative adults. Germline V gives CDR1 SGHAT, CDR2 FQNNGV. The CDR3 loop spans 13 amino acids. V was cut by 4 bases and J by 7 bases, with 13 bases left in between. The assay ran at deep level. TCRdb's table, derived via immunoSEQ multiplex PCR, lists solely in-frame clones and lacks some. Of under 1 million clones listed, 96% are singletons. The entry originates in a study of shared clonotypes between healthy human individuals.

The TCR was taken from a young man in good health. The chain joins TRBV11-2 to TRBJ1-2; D not resolved. The sequenced material came from naive CD8+ T cells sorted from blood. The CDR3 DNA is TGTGCCAGCAGCTACGGAGCCGGGTCTGGCTACACCTTC. Translation gives CASSYGAGSGYTF.